These 21 T cell receptor beta chains were sequenced from one sample in a study of blood T cell repertoires in COVID-19. This table comes from immunoSEQ multiplex PCR, and its TCRdb copy is limited to in-frame clones, with some not included. The sample includes about 180,000 clones, 70% to 90% of them seen just once. Sequenced: peripheral blood. The receptors come from a man aged 45-60 years with active or convalescent COVID-19.

This clone is a singleton in its sample. The V gene is TRBV7-2, the J gene TRBJ2-7; TRBD2 matches 7 bases. J was trimmed by 5 bases and V by 7 bases; bases with no gene match: 11. The CDR3 is 14 amino acids. Looked up from germline, CDR1 is SGHTA and CDR2 is FQGNSA. CDR3 coding DNA: TGTGCCAGCACCCAATGGGAGGGTAACAACGAGCAGTACTTC. Its protein product is CASTQWEGNNEQYF.

The table lists this clone with a count of one. The rearrangement links TRBV19 to TRBJ1-2; D not certain. The length of the CDR3 is 13 residues. Looked up from germline, CDR1 is LNHDA and CDR2 is SQIVND (reference sequence). V gave up 1 base and J gave up 5 bases, with 8 bases separating them. The CDR3 loop is CASSIVGIYGYTF. The CDR3 nucleotides read TGTGCCAGTAGTATAGTCGGGATATATGGCTACACCTTC.

The rearrangement links TRBV5-1 to TRBJ2-7, with TRBD1 identical over 7 bases. V was pared by 8 bases and J by 6 bases, with 8 bases of the junction left unmatched. Per germline, CDR1 SGHRS and CDR2 YFSETQ. The CDR3 contains 12 residues. The CDR3 nucleotides are TGCGCCAGTAGACAGGGCGACTCCGAGCAGTACTTC. Its protein product is CASRQGDSEQYF.

This clone was observed a few times. The J gene is TRBJ1-2, the V gene TRBV5-6; no reliable D call. The germline gives CDR1 SGHDT, CDR2 YYEEEE. Trimming stripped 5 bases from V and 4 bases from J, with 21 bases between. This CDR3 spans 16 amino acids. The CDR3 protein is CASSPWVQSVLYGYTF. The CDR3 nucleotides read TGTGCCAGCAGTCCATGGGTACAGTCAGTACTCTATGGCTACACCTTC.

J is TRBJ2-7 and V is TRBV6-1; a possible D gene is TRBD2 (6 bases). The CDR3 loop spans 15 amino acids. Germline V gene data show CDR1 as MNHNS and CDR2 as SASEGT. Trimming took off 0 bases at V and 3 bases at J, with 12 bases between the two ends. In DNA form, the CDR3 reads TGTGCCAGCAGTGAAGCGCGACTAGTTGGCTACGAGCAGTACTTC. Encoded protein: CASSEARLVGYEQYF.

CDR3 nucleotides: TGTGCCAGCAGTCTCTCTAACTACGAGCAGTACTTC. Translation: CASSLSNYEQYF. The chain has TRBV28 and TRBJ2-7; no definite D call. V was pared by 5 bases and J by 3 bases, with 8 bases between. CDR3 length equals 12 residues. Germline CDR1 is MDHEN and CDR2 is SYDVKM.

Note on this clone: Distinct nucleotide sequences in the sample also encode this CDR3. The chain has TRBV6-5 and TRBJ2-7; no clear D. Per the germline V gene, CDR1 is MNHEY and CDR2 is SVGAGI. The CDR3 runs to 11 residues. The V end was cut by 5 bases, the J end by 1 base, with 3 bases between. CDR3 residues: CASSHSYEQYF. CDR3 sequence (DNA): TGTGCCAGCAGTCATTCCTACGAGCAGTACTTC.

The V and J genes are TRBV6-5 and TRBJ2-1; a weak D match, TRBD2 (6 bases). The V end lost 2 bases, the J end lost 13 bases, and 15 bases lay between the germline ends. CDR1 and CDR2 (germline): MNHEY, SVGAGI. This CDR3 contains 13 residues. The CDR3 loop reads CASSYGGTGPQFF. The CDR3 DNA is TGTGCCAGCAGTTACGGGGGGACGGGACCTCAGTTCTTC.

This clone appeared once. This chain's CDR3 is CASSLELGSTGELFF. For the CDR3, the DNA is TGTGCCAGCAGTTTGGAGCTAGGAAGCACCGGGGAGCTGTTTTTT. The chain carries TRBV27 and TRBJ2-2; no reliable D call. Trimming removed 3 bases from V and 4 bases from J, with 12 bases in between. Germline CDR1 MNHEY, CDR2 SMNVEV (reference sequence). The CDR3 runs to 15 residues.

The chain uses TRBV7-3 and TRBJ2-5, with D maybe TRBD2 (6 bases). The CDR3 sequence is 14 residues long. Trimming removed 4 bases at V and 1 base at J, with 10 bases between. Looked up from germline, CDR1 is SGHTA and CDR2 is FQGTGA. CDR3 DNA sequence: TGTGCCAGCAGCTCAATGGGGGGCCAAGAGACCCAGTACTTC. This codes for CASSSMGGQETQYF.

This chain connects TRBV5-4 to TRBJ2-5; 11 nucleotides match TRBD2. The CDR3 loop spans 16 amino acids. The junction had 8 bases not matched to a gene; V was cut back by 2 bases and J by 5 bases. Germline assignment: CDR1 SGHNT and CDR2 YYREEE (reference sequence). The CDR3 DNA follows: TGTGCCAGCAGCTTAAATAGCGGGAGGGCCGGTGAGACCCAGTACTTC. Translating gives CASSLNSGRAGETQYF.

The chain joins TRBV5-1 to TRBJ1-4, with D perhaps TRBD1 (6 bases). This CDR3 has 14 amino acids. Trimming cost V 3 bases and J 6 bases, with 12 bases left between them. Per germline, CDR1 SGHRS and CDR2 YFSETQ. The CDR3 spells CASSSDTGYEKLFF. The CDR3 coding sequence is TGCGCCAGCAGCTCCGATACAGGGTATGAAAAACTGTTTTTT.

The chain's CDR3 is CASSQAWGGSYGYTF. DNA for the CDR3: TGCGCCAGCAGCCAAGCATGGGGGGGTTCCTATGGCTACACCTTC. The V gene is TRBV4-3, the J gene TRBJ1-2; tentative D call: TRBD1 (5 bases). This CDR3 comprises 15 residues. The V gene lost 1 base and the J gene lost 4 bases, with 13 bases spanning the gap. Germline CDR1 and CDR2: LGHNA and YSLEER.

The DNA for the CDR3 is TGCGCCAGCAGCGCCCACGGGGGCACAGATACGCAGTATTTT. It is translated as CASSAHGGTDTQYF. This chain links TRBV5-1 with TRBJ2-3; the D gene is possibly TRBD2 (5 bases). Per germline, CDR1 SGHRS and CDR2 YFSETQ. The CDR3 is 14 residues long. V was shortened by 4 bases and J by 1 base, with 10 bases between the two germline ends.

The V and J genes are TRBV4-1 and TRBJ1-5, with D possibly matching TRBD1 (5 bases). V lost 4 bases and J lost 1, with 11 bases in between. From germline, CDR1 is MGHRA and CDR2 YSYEKL. The CDR3 consists of 15 residues. CDR3 nucleotide sequence: TGCGCCAGCAGCCTATCCCAGGGAAGCAATCAGCCCCAGCATTTT. This translates into CASSLSQGSNQPQHF.

J is TRBJ2-7 and V is TRBV3-1 (or the pseudogene TRBV3-2); 8 bases match TRBD1. The CDR3 has 14 residues. Germline V gives CDR1 LGHDT, CDR2 YNNKEL (reference sequence). The J segment lost 5 bases and the V segment lost 1 base, leaving 4 bases of the junction unmatched. CDR3 nucleotides: TGTGCCAGCAGCCAAGTCAACAGGGGGGACGAGCAGTACTTC. It yields the protein CASSQVNRGDEQYF.

The gene calls are TRBV19 and TRBJ1-2; 9 bases are shared with TRBD1. CDR1 LNHDA and CDR2 SQIVND come from the germline V gene (reference sequence). V was pared by 4 bases and J by 4 bases, with 7 bases of the junction left unmatched. The length of the CDR3 is 15 residues. The CDR3 reads CASSTPQGAGYGYTF. The CDR3 DNA reads TGTGCCAGTAGTACGCCACAGGGGGCGGGCTATGGCTACACCTTC.

This clone was recorded only once. The chain links TRBV7-2 to TRBJ2-4, with TRBD2 matching over 7 bases. With 5 bases clipped from V and 0 bases from J, the junction kept 4 bases outside the gene matches. The germline V gene has CDR1 SGHTA and CDR2 FQGNSA. The CDR3 spans 15 residues. CDR3 coding DNA: TGTGCCAGCAGCCTGGGGACTATAGCCAAAAACATTCAGTACTTC. Protein: CASSLGTIAKNIQYF. Full variable domain (missing parts from reference TRBV7-2 and TRBJ2-4): GAGVSQSPSNKVTEKGKDVELRCDPISGHTALYWYRQSLGQGLEFLIYFQGNSAPDKSGLPSDRFSAERTGGSVSTLTIQRTQQEDSAVYLCASSLGTIAKNIQYFGAGTRLSVL.

V is TRBV5-3 and J is TRBJ1-2; 7 bases line up with TRBD1. TRBV5-3 is marked as an open reading frame, function uncertain. This CDR3 has 13 residues. V lost 4 bases and J lost 4; bases outside the gene matches: 4. The CDR3 loop reads CARSMTGSYGYTF. CDR3 DNA: TGTGCCAGAAGCATGACAGGGTCCTATGGCTACACCTTC.

This rearrangement joins TRBV7-3 to TRBJ2-5, with a weak D call TRBD1 (6 bases). Germline lookup yields CDR1 SGHTA and CDR2 FQGTGA. V gave up 5 bases and J gave up 5 bases, with 18 bases separating them. The CDR3 length is 15 residues. The CDR3 bases are TGTGCCAGCAGCCCCGTTCAGGGGTCGGGGGAGACCCAGTACTTC. It is translated as CASSPVQGSGETQYF. The full variable domain, in which reference TRBV7-3 and TRBJ2-5 provide the parts outside the CDR3, is GAGVSQTPSNKVTEKGKYVELRCDPISGHTALYWYRQSLGQGPEFLIYFQGTGAADDSGLPNDRFFAVRPEGSVSTLKIQRTERGDSAVYLCASSPVQGSGETQYFGPGTRLLVL.

This clone was seen just once. The chain combines TRBV11-3 with TRBJ2-1; D ambiguous. Trimming left V 1 base short and J 4 bases short, with 8 bases between. There are 14 residues in the CDR3. Germline V gives CDR1 SGHNT, CDR2 YENEEA. CDR3 sequence reads: CASSLADAYNEQFF. The CDR3 bases are TGTGCCAGCAGCTTAGCAGATGCTTACAATGAGCAGTTCTTC.